These 27 T cell receptor beta chains came from one sample sequenced in a study of blood T cell repertoires in COVID-19. TCRdb's copy holds only in-frame clones and misses some; the assay was immunoSEQ multiplex PCR. The data contain about 330,000 clones, around 89% of them singletons. Sequenced material: peripheral blood. Every receptor here comes from a woman aged 45-59 years with active or convalescent COVID-19.

This chain's CDR3 is CASSQVPWGGNTEAFF. CDR3 DNA: TGCGCCAGCAGCCAAGTCCCCTGGGGGGGGAACACTGAAGCTTTCTTT. The chain is built from TRBV4-3 and TRBJ1-1; the D gene is possibly TRBD1 (5 bases). The CDR3 totals 16 residues. Per germline, CDR1 LGHNA and CDR2 YSLEER. Trimming left V 1 base short and J 1 base short, with 13 bases between.

The gene calls are TRBV3-1 (or the pseudogene TRBV3-2) and TRBJ1-2; D unclear. The CDR3 length is 15 residues. Trimming stripped 0 bases from V and 7 bases from J, with 15 bases between. The V gene's germline CDR1 is LGHDT and CDR2 YNNKEL (reference sequence). CDR3 region: CASSQDSAKGGGYTF. The CDR3 DNA reads as TGTGCCAGCAGCCAAGATTCGGCCAAAGGAGGTGGCTACACCTTC.

This chain links TRBV4-1 with TRBJ1-2; D gene uncertain. This CDR3 comprises 14 residues. V was pared by 1 base and J by 5 bases, with 11 bases between. The germline gives CDR1 MGHRA, CDR2 YSYEKL. The CDR3 bases are TGCGCCAGCAGCCAAGTCAACCTCGGGTATGGCTACACCTTC. This codes for CASSQVNLGYGYTF.

V and J are TRBV19 and TRBJ2-7; TRBD2 matches at 14 bases. Germline CDR1 is LNHDA and CDR2 is SQIVND (reference sequence). The CDR3 runs 17 residues. V shed 6 bases, J shed 4 bases, and the junction held 11 bases outside the gene matches. CDR3: CASSPGLAGEPSYEQYF. The CDR3 DNA reads TGTGCCAGTAGCCCGGGACTAGCGGGAGAACCTTCTTACGAGCAGTACTTC.

This chain uses TRBV27 with TRBJ2-2; 9 positions match TRBD2. CDR3 length: 16 residues. V lost 4 bases to trimming and J lost 1 base; unmatched junction nucleotides: 4. Germline CDR1 MNHEY, CDR2 SMNVEV (reference sequence). The CDR3 protein is CASSSLAGLNTGELFF. The CDR3 DNA sequence: TGTGCCAGCAGTTCCCTAGCGGGGTTGAACACCGGGGAGCTGTTTTTT.

V usage is TRBV5-1 and J usage is TRBJ2-5; 8 bases agree with TRBD1. With 3 bases clipped from V and 1 base from J, the junction kept 8 bases outside the gene matches. This CDR3 spans 16 amino acids. CDR1 is SGHRS, CDR2 YFSETQ, per germline. This CDR3 is CASSSLWTGSQETQYF. CDR3 coding DNA: TGCGCCAGCAGCTCCCTTTGGACAGGGTCCCAAGAGACCCAGTACTTC.

This chain joins TRBV5-4 and TRBJ2-1; possible D gene TRBD2, 6 bases. Trimming took 0 bases from V and 4 from J, leaving 11 bases between them. Germline loops: CDR1 SGHNT, CDR2 YYREEE (reference sequence). The CDR3 length is 15 residues. This CDR3 reads CASSLDGTYYNEQFF. CDR3 in DNA: TGTGCCAGCAGCTTGGACGGGACTTATTACAATGAGCAGTTCTTC. The whole variable domain, remainder taken from reference TRBV5-4 and TRBJ2-1, is ETGVTQSPTHLIKTRGQQVTLRCSSQSGHNTVSWYQQALGQGPQFIFQYYREEENGRGNFPPRFSGLQFPNYSSELNVNALELDDSALYLCASSLDGTYYNEQFFGPGTRLTVL.

The genes are TRBV13 and TRBJ2-5; a weak D match, TRBD1 (5 bases). Deletions cut 4 bases from V and 0 bases from J, with 12 bases between. The CDR3 loop spans 15 amino acids. CDR1 and CDR2 from the germline V gene are PRHDT and FYEKMQ (reference sequence). Written as DNA, the CDR3 is TGTGCCAGCAGCTCGCCGACAGAGTACCAAGAGACCCAGTACTTC. It is translated as CASSSPTEYQETQYF.

CDR3 bases: TGTGCCAGCAGCGGCGGGACAGGGGGCACTGAAGCTTTCTTT. It is translated as CASSGGTGGTEAFF. The chain combines TRBV7-2 with TRBJ1-1; 11 bases fit TRBD1. With V trimmed by 5 bases and J by 4 bases, 3 bases remained unmatched. CDR1 SGHTA and CDR2 FQGNSA come from the germline V gene. The CDR3 sequence is 14 residues long.

The chain couples TRBV2 to TRBJ2-1; TRBD2 matches 7 bases. CDR3 length: 11 amino acids. Germline V gene sequence: CDR1 SNHLY, CDR2 FYNNEI. V shed 6 bases and J 10 bases; nucleotides not matched to a gene: 3. CDR3 DNA: TGTGCCAGCAGCCGAGCGGGGGAGCAGTTCTTC. Its protein product is CASSRAGEQFF. The full variable domain, in which reference TRBV2 and TRBJ2-1 provide the parts outside the CDR3, is EPEVTQTPSHQVTQMGQEVILRCVPISNHLYFYWYRQILGQKVEFLVSFYNNEISEKSEIFDDQFSVERPDGSNFTLKIRSTKLEDSAMYFCASSRAGEQFFGPGTRLTVL.

The sample holds one count of this clone. The chain joins TRBV7-9 to TRBJ2-2, with D tentatively TRBD1 (6 bases). The ends were cut back, 7 bases at V and 4 bases at J, with 10 bases in the middle. This CDR3 spans 13 amino acids. In germline, CDR1 is SEHNR, CDR2 FQNEAQ (reference sequence). Written as DNA, the CDR3 is TGTGCCAGCAATTCAGGGGCCACCGGGGAGCTGTTTTTT. It encodes CASNSGATGELFF.

In nucleotides, the CDR3 is TGTGCCAGCAGCCGTACTAGCGGGGGGGCCGGTTTAGATACGCAGTATTTT. It yields the protein CASSRTSGGAGLDTQYF. The chain combines TRBV7-2 with TRBJ2-3; 13 bases are a match to TRBD2. The trim removed 5 bases at V and 5 bases at J, leaving 10 bases unmatched. The CDR3 is made up of 17 amino acids. Germline CDR1 SGHTA, CDR2 FQGNSA. Full variable domain (rest looked up from reference TRBV7-2 and TRBJ2-3): GAGVSQSPSNKVTEKGKDVELRCDPISGHTALYWYRQSLGQGLEFLIYFQGNSAPDKSGLPSDRFSAERTGGSVSTLTIQRTQQEDSAVYLCASSRTSGGAGLDTQYFGPGTRLTVL.

The chain recombines TRBV7-9 with TRBJ2-2, with TRBD2 matching 7 bases. The CDR3 spans 16 residues. V shed 5 bases and J 2 bases; nucleotides not matched to a gene: 8. Germline V lookup: CDR1 SEHNR, CDR2 FQNEAQ (reference sequence). CDR3 protein: CASSQSGRGNTGELFF. The CDR3 DNA sequence: TGTGCCAGCAGCCAATCTGGGAGGGGTAACACCGGGGAGCTGTTTTTT.

On this clone: The same CDR3 also results from other DNA sequences found in this sample. This chain connects TRBV6-5 to TRBJ2-1; TRBD2 agrees at 10 bases. The CDR3 length is 15 residues. With V trimmed by 4 bases and J by 4 bases, 4 bases remained unmatched. In germline, CDR1 is MNHEY, CDR2 SVGAGI. The DNA of the CDR3 is TGTGCCAGCAGTTTGGGACTAGCGCCGTACAATGAGCAGTTCTTC. This codes for CASSLGLAPYNEQFF.

The V and J genes are TRBV2 and TRBJ2-1; D may be TRBD2 (5 bases). Trimming removed 0 bases from V and 0 bases from J, with 9 bases in between. The germline CDR1 and CDR2 sequences are SNHLY and FYNNEI. The CDR3 has 16 amino acids. The CDR3 nucleotides are TGTGCCAGCAGTGAAGCCCACGACTACTCCTACAATGAGCAGTTCTTC. This encodes CASSEAHDYSYNEQFF.

The J gene is TRBJ1-3, the V gene TRBV27; tentatively, D is TRBD1 (6 bases). CDR3 length: 20 amino acids. The germline V gene encodes CDR1 MNHEY and CDR2 SMNVEV (reference sequence). V gave up 6 bases and J gave up 0 bases, with 27 bases separating them. The CDR3 coding sequence is TGTGCCAGCAGACGAAACGGACAGTTCAACAGGTGGGCCTCTGGAAACACCATATATTTT. Translated: CASRRNGQFNRWASGNTIYF.

The rearrangement joins TRBV10-3 to TRBJ1-1; 7 bases are a match to TRBD1. Per the germline V gene, CDR1 is ENHRY and CDR2 is SYGVKD. V lost 9 bases to trimming and J lost 2 bases; unmatched junction nucleotides: 6. The CDR3 consists of 13 residues. The CDR3 coding sequence is TGTGCCATTGCCGACAGGGAAAACACTGAAGCTTTCTTT. This translates into CAIADRENTEAFF.

CDR3 region: CASRPYIGQPYEQYF. As DNA, the CDR3 is TGTGCCAGCAGACCTTACATCGGACAGCCCTACGAGCAGTACTTC. The chain combines TRBV27 with TRBJ2-7; weak D call: TRBD1 (6 bases). Trimming removed 6 bases from V and 2 bases from J, with 17 bases in between. The CDR3 covers 15 residues. CDR1 and CDR2 from the germline V gene are MNHEY and SMNVEV (reference sequence).

The V call is TRBV2, the J call TRBJ2-1; D is uncertain. The CDR3 spans 11 residues. Germline CDR1 and CDR2: SNHLY and FYNNEI. The V gene lost 5 bases and the J gene lost 10 bases, with 9 bases spanning the gap. In DNA form, the CDR3 reads TGTGCCAGCAGTTGGCTTAGCGAGCAGTTCTTC. The encoded protein is CASSWLSEQFF.

This clone was detected only once. The chain joins TRBV4-3 to TRBJ1-4, with a tentative D call TRBD1 (6 bases). This CDR3 has 15 amino acids. Trimming took 0 bases from V and 8 from J, leaving 13 bases between them. Germline lookup yields CDR1 LGHNA and CDR2 YSLEER. CDR3 loop: CASSQDRGWGEKLFF. For the CDR3, the DNA is TGCGCCAGCAGCCAAGACAGGGGTTGGGGAGAAAAACTGTTTTTT.

The chain couples TRBV10-1 to TRBJ1-2, with D hard to call. Trimming took off 6 bases at V and 7 bases at J, with 3 bases between the two ends. Germline CDR1 and CDR2: WNHNN and SYGVQD (reference sequence). This CDR3 is built from 9 residues. CDR3 region: CASSSGYTF. CDR3 bases: TGCGCCAGCAGCTCTGGCTACACCTTC.

The CDR3 coding sequence is TGTGCCAGCAGTTACCGGGACAGGGGATCCTATGGCTACACCTTC. It specifies CASSYRDRGSYGYTF. This chain joins TRBV6-2 or TRBV6-3 and TRBJ1-2; 10 nucleotides line up with TRBD1. V lost 2 bases, J lost 4 bases, and 4 bases stayed unmatched. CDR1 and CDR2 from the germline V gene are MNHEY and SVGEGT. The CDR3 spans 15 residues.

The chain is built from TRBV27 and TRBJ1-1, with 10 bases aligning to TRBD1. This CDR3 is 14 amino acids long. CDR1 and CDR2 (germline): MNHEY, SMNVEV (reference sequence). The V segment lost 4 bases and the J segment 8 bases; nucleotides outside the gene matches: 7. As DNA, the CDR3 is TGTGCCAGCAGTTATGGACAGGGGGGTTCAGAAGCTTTCTTT. Its protein product is CASSYGQGGSEAFF.

This clone was picked up one time. The V gene is TRBV7-9, the J gene TRBJ1-4; the D gene is possibly TRBD1 (5 bases). The CDR3 consists of 14 residues. Germline V lookup: CDR1 SEHNR, CDR2 FQNEAQ (reference sequence). V was shortened by 3 bases and J by 8 bases, with 13 bases between the two germline ends. The CDR3 is CASSLKQAEEKLFF. CDR3 nucleotides: TGTGCCAGCAGCTTGAAACAGGCGGAAGAAAAACTGTTTTTT.

Comments on this clone: The DNA is left out, because the CDR3 cannot be placed on it with certainty; the CDR3 is given as TCRdb lists it. The V call is TRBV19, the J call TRBJ1-2; the D call TRBD1 from the table was never checked on the DNA. The CDR3 region is 14 residues in length, termini included. Per the germline V gene, CDR1 is LNHDA and CDR2 is SQIVND (reference sequence). CDR3 region: CASTSGRGYYGYTF.

This rearrangement joins TRBV12-5 to TRBJ2-1; 7 bases are a match to TRBD1. The trim removed 1 base at V and 0 bases at J, leaving 0 bases unmatched. CDR1 LGHNT and CDR2 FRNRAP come from the germline V gene. CDR3 length: 15 residues. CDR3 protein: CASGLGQGSYNEQFF. The DNA for the CDR3 is TGTGCTAGTGGTTTGGGACAGGGCTCCTACAATGAGCAGTTCTTC.

The J gene is TRBJ1-6, the V gene TRBV5-6; perhaps TRBD1 as D (6 bases). The CDR3 runs to 14 residues. The V end was cut by 4 bases, the J end by 6 bases, with 11 bases between. CDR1 is SGHDT and CDR2 is YYEEEE in the germline V gene. The DNA for the CDR3 is TGTGCCAGCAGCCTACGACAGGCTAATTCACCCCTCCACTTT. Translation: CASSLRQANSPLHF.